These 28 T cell receptor beta chains originate from one sample sequenced in a study of T cells in Graves' hyperthyroidism and ophthalmopathy (dated by TCRdb to the late 2010s). Libraries were made using multiplex PCR. The sample was run on an Illumina HiSeq 2000. The TCR beta CDR3 regions were amplified from RNA transcripts. For the first round of RT-PCR on the TCR CDR3, the HTBI primer set was used together with the Qiagen OneStep RT-PCR kit. TCRdb passed the public sequencing reads through fastp at Q25 and MiXCR, retaining productive beta sequences. Rows matching on CDR3 protein sequence are summarized as one entry with the most common DNA and genes. This sample is represented by approximately 400,000 distinct CDR3 sequences; approximately 15% of them were singletons. The ten largest make up roughly 9.6% of the sample. Source material: blood. All receptors derive from a woman aged 55-70 years with Graves' hyperthyroidism.

This clonotype occurred many times. CDR3 DNA: TGTGCCAGCAGTCCTACCCAGTACCCTAACTACGAGCAGTACTTC. Its translation is CASSPTQYPNYEQYF. V gene TRBV3-1 combines with J gene TRBJ2-7, with D hard to call. Trimming left V 6 bases short and J 3 bases short, with 18 bases between. CDR3 size: 15 residues. Germline V lookup: CDR1 LGHDT, CDR2 YNNKEL (reference sequence).

This clonotype was seen repeatedly, ten times or more. The chain joins TRBV3-1 to TRBJ2-1, with 9 bases lining up with TRBD2. Germline CDR1 is LGHDT and CDR2 is YNNKEL (reference sequence). J lost 8 bases, V lost 0 bases, and 8 bases had no gene match. This CDR3 is 16 amino acids long. The CDR3 DNA sequence: TGTGCCAGCAGCCAAGATGCGAGTAGCGGGAGTTATGAGCAGTTCTTC. This encodes CASSQDASSGSYEQFF.

This clonotype was detected many times. This chain uses TRBV2 with TRBJ2-1; weak D call: TRBD2 (5 bases). This CDR3 is built from 17 residues. Germline CDR1 is SNHLY and CDR2 is FYNNEI. Deletions cut 7 bases from V and 0 bases from J, with 19 bases between. This CDR3 reads CASTRGWTGISYNEQFF. CDR3 sequence (DNA): TGTGCCAGCACCCGAGGGTGGACGGGGATCTCCTACAATGAGCAGTTCTTC.

This clonotype appeared many times. J is TRBJ2-5 and V is TRBV10-3, with 9 nucleotides matching TRBD2. Germline lookup yields CDR1 ENHRY and CDR2 SYGVKD. V trimming: 2 bases; J trimming: 4 bases; junction bases outside the gene matches: 8. There are 16 residues in the CDR3. The CDR3, as DNA: TGTGCCATCAGTGAGCTGATTAGCGGGAGTGGAGAGACCCAGTACTTC. This translates into CAISELISGSGETQYF.

V usage is TRBV6-1 and J usage is TRBJ1-5, with D unclear. The CDR3 length is 16 residues. Looked up from germline, CDR1 is MNHNS and CDR2 is SASEGT. The ends were cut back, 5 bases at V and 1 base at J, with 15 bases in the middle. CDR3 region: CASSLKGFESNQPQHF. CDR3 DNA sequence: TGTGCCAGCAGTTTAAAGGGTTTTGAGAGCAATCAGCCCCAGCATTTT.

This clonotype was seen more than once but under ten times. This sequence joins TRBV29-1 and TRBJ2-3, with a weak D call TRBD2 (6 bases). The germline V and J ends were trimmed by 1 base and 3 bases, with 8 bases remaining between them. The CDR3 is 13 amino acids. Germline assignment: CDR1 SQVTM and CDR2 ANQGSEA. The CDR3 region has the DNA TGCAGCGTTGAAGGGGACTCTACAGATACGCAGTATTTT. It translates to CSVEGDSTDTQYF.

This clonotype occurred many times. J is TRBJ2-1 and V is TRBV20-1; no definite D call. CDR3 length: 15 amino acids. Trimming shortened V by 6 bases and J by 6 bases, and 21 bases separated the two germline ends. Germline V gene lookup returns CDR1 DFQATT and CDR2 SNEGSKA (reference sequence). The CDR3 region has the DNA TGCAGTGCGTCCCGACGGGCCAGAACCCGCAATGAGCAGTTCTTC. Translation: CSASRRARTRNEQFF.

This CDR3 reads CSAGLNSGNTIYF. The CDR3 DNA reads as TGCAGTGCTGGCTTAAACTCTGGAAACACCATATATTTT. The J gene is TRBJ1-3, the V gene TRBV20-1; no clear D. The CDR3 totals 13 residues. Trimming cost V 5 bases and J 0 bases, with 8 bases left between them. Germline CDR1 DFQATT, CDR2 SNEGSKA (reference sequence).

This clonotype was seen only a few times. A much larger clone is a single base away; this may be a read error. V and J are TRBV20-1 and TRBJ2-7; D gene ambiguous. Germline V gene sequence: CDR1 DFQATT, CDR2 SNEGSKA (reference sequence). The ends were cut back, 3 bases at V and 3 bases at J, with 21 bases in the middle. The CDR3 length is 16 residues. CDR3: CSASPRRLDELYEQYF. Here the CDR3 DNA reads TGCAGTGCTAGCCCCCGGAGATTAGACGAACTCTACGAGCAGTACTTC.

Ten or more counts support this clonotype. The gene calls are TRBV11-2 and TRBJ1-1, with D possibly matching TRBD1 (6 bases). V shed 7 bases and J shed 0 bases, with 9 bases lying between them. CDR1 and CDR2 from the germline V gene are SGHAT and FQNNGV. This CDR3 spans 13 amino acids. CDR3 sequence (DNA): TGTGCCAGCAAACAGGGTTTGAACACTGAAGCTTTCTTT. It encodes CASKQGLNTEAFF.

This clonotype appeared many times. The chain combines TRBV30 with TRBJ2-1; D is possibly TRBD1 (6 bases). This CDR3 comprises 12 residues. The V gene lost 0 bases and the J gene lost 7 bases, with 7 bases spanning the gap. Germline V gene data show CDR1 as GTSNPN and CDR2 as SVGIG (reference sequence). The CDR3: CAWSVQGNEQFF. CDR3 coding DNA: TGTGCCTGGAGTGTACAGGGAAATGAGCAGTTCTTC.

This clonotype came up many times. V is TRBV5-8 and J is TRBJ2-7; the D gene is possibly TRBD1 (6 bases). Germline values: CDR1 SGHTS, CDR2 YDEGEE. V was shortened by 4 bases and J by 0 bases, with 14 bases between the two germline ends. This CDR3 is 15 amino acids long. CDR3 region: CASSPSDSYSYEQYF. The DNA for the CDR3 is TGTGCCAGCAGCCCATCGGACAGCTACTCCTACGAGCAGTACTTC.

This clonotype was detected ten times or more. This chain joins TRBV7-9 and TRBJ2-7; 8 bases are shared with TRBD2. The CDR3 has 15 amino acids. CDR1 is SEHNR and CDR2 is FQNEAQ in the germline V gene (reference sequence). V lost 5 bases and J lost 5; bases outside the gene matches: 11. CDR3 bases: TGTGCCAGCAGCCCCCGGGGGAGCGGGAGTCACGAGCAGTACTTC. It specifies CASSPRGSGSHEQYF. Full variable domain (remainder filled in from reference TRBV7-9 and TRBJ2-7): DTGVSQNPRHKITKRGQNVTFRCDPISEHNRLYWYRQTLGQGPEFLTYFQNEAQLEKSRLLSDRFSAERPKGSFSTLEIQRTEQGDSAMYLCASSPRGSGSHEQYFGPGTRLTVT.

Comment on this clonotype: One end of the junction does not line up with germline, which may come from a read error. This chain links TRBV3-1 with TRBJ2-3; unclear D gene. Germline V CDR1 and CDR2: LGHDT, YNNKEL (reference sequence). The CDR3 runs to 12 residues. The CDR3 DNA follows: TGTGCCAACAGCGCAGCCCGAAATACGCAGTATTTT. Translation gives CANSAARNTQYF.

This clonotype was counted at least ten times. The CDR3 DNA reads as TGTGCCAGCAGCGGCAGGGGGGGGAACACTGAAGCTTTCTTT. Its translation: CASSGRGGNTEAFF. The gene calls are TRBV7-2 and TRBJ1-1; 7 positions match TRBD1. The germline CDR1 and CDR2 sequences are SGHTA and FQGNSA. J was trimmed by 1 base and V by 5 bases; bases with no gene match: 4. The CDR3 is made up of 14 amino acids. The whole variable domain, remainder taken from reference TRBV7-2 and TRBJ1-1, is GAGVSQSPSNKVTEKGKDVELRCDPISGHTALYWYRQSLGQGLEFLIYFQGNSAPDKSGLPSDRFSAERTGGSVSTLTIQRTQQEDSAVYLCASSGRGGNTEAFFGQGTRLTVV.

With respect to this clonotype: A single base separates this from a much larger clone, so it may be a read error. The chain links TRBV10-3 to TRBJ2-7, with D tentatively TRBD2 (6 bases). Germline assignment: CDR1 ENHRY and CDR2 SYGVKD. Deletions cut 4 bases from V and 2 bases from J, with 15 bases between. This CDR3 spans 15 amino acids. The CDR3 nucleotides are TGTGCCATCAGTGGTAAGCAGGAGGGCCCCTACGAGCAGTACTTC. It yields the protein CAISGKQEGPYEQYF.

In its sample, this clonotype was seen many times. V and J are TRBV28 and TRBJ2-3, with D perhaps being TRBD1 or TRBD2 (6 bases each). Looked up from germline, CDR1 is MDHEN and CDR2 is SYDVKM. Trimming cost V 8 bases and J 6 bases, with 18 bases left between them. The CDR3 is 14 residues long. The CDR3 loop is CASLPGGKLDTQYF. The CDR3 DNA follows: TGTGCCAGCCTCCCCGGGGGCAAGTTGGATACGCAGTATTTT.

This clonotype was counted ten times or more. The CDR3 is CASIPREGGVNTQYF. DNA of the CDR3: TGTGCCAGCATCCCGCGGGAAGGTGGCGTGAATACGCAGTATTTT. The gene calls are TRBV5-4 and TRBJ2-3; D is perhaps TRBD2 (6 bases). This CDR3 has 15 amino acids. Germline CDR1 is SGHNT and CDR2 is YYREEE (reference sequence). Trimming took off 6 bases at V and 7 bases at J, with 21 bases between the two ends.

The table lists this clonotype with a few counts. V and J are TRBV6-2 or TRBV6-3 and TRBJ2-5; maybe TRBD2 (7 bases). The CDR3 extends over 16 amino acids. Per germline, CDR1 MNHEY and CDR2 SVGEGT. V lost 7 bases and J 5 bases, leaving 23 bases between the germline ends. Here the CDR3 DNA reads TGTGCCAGCACCCATAGGGGGGGCGGGAGTGGGGAGACCCAGTACTTC. Amino acids: CASTHRGGGSGETQYF.

This clonotype was detected many times. This rearrangement joins TRBV11-3 to TRBJ2-5; the match to TRBD2 covers 7 bases. The V gene end was trimmed by 5 bases and the J gene end by 2 bases; junction bases not matched to a gene: 8. The germline CDR1 and CDR2 sequences are SGHNT and YENEEA. This CDR3 is 15 amino acids long. CDR3 loop: CASSLGGTTQETQYF. The CDR3 DNA sequence: TGTGCCAGCAGCCTCGGGGGGACTACTCAAGAGACCCAGTACTTC.

At least ten counts were recorded for this clonotype. The chain employs TRBV12-3 or TRBV12-4 and TRBJ2-1; 9 bases are a match to TRBD2. The CDR3 contains 15 residues. V was pared by 3 bases and J by 8 bases, with 8 bases of the junction left unmatched. The CDR3 DNA follows: TGTGCCAGCAGTTTTAGTGCGGGAGGGTTCGATGAGCAGTTCTTC. As protein: CASSFSAGGFDEQFF.

This clonotype showed up many times. The chain couples TRBV11-2 to TRBJ1-1, with a weak D call TRBD1 (6 bases). Germline V gene lookup returns CDR1 SGHAT and CDR2 FQNNGV. V gave up 4 bases and J gave up 4 bases, with 19 bases separating them. CDR3 length: 16 residues. CDR3 nucleotide sequence: TGTGCCAGCAGCTCGCAAGGGACACCCCCGGGCACTGAAGCTTTCTTT. This codes for CASSSQGTPPGTEAFF.

This clonotype was seen at least ten times. The chain couples TRBV28 to TRBJ2-5, with D uncertain. The CDR3 covers 14 residues. Germline V CDR1 and CDR2: MDHEN, SYDVKM. V shed 4 bases and J shed 7 bases, with 16 bases lying between them. The CDR3 spells CASSSPMILGTQYF. DNA for the CDR3: TGTGCCAGCAGTTCACCAATGATACTTGGGACCCAGTACTTC.

This clonotype was seen at least ten times. The chain carries TRBV5-1 and TRBJ2-7; TRBD2 matches at 12 bases. The CDR3 length is 17 residues. Germline CDR1 reads SGHRS; CDR2 reads YFSETQ. J gave up 5 bases and V 2 bases, and 11 bases lay outside the gene matches. CDR3 sequence (DNA): TGCGCCAGCAGCTTACGGCTAGCGGGAGGGCCATTAAACGAGCAGTACTTC. Translation gives CASSLRLAGGPLNEQYF.

There are many counts of this clonotype. The chain joins TRBV2 to TRBJ1-1; D ambiguous. Trimming removed 6 bases at V and 0 bases at J, with 11 bases between. CDR1 and CDR2 (germline): SNHLY, FYNNEI. The CDR3 runs to 14 residues. CDR3: CASRGMAVNTEAFF. CDR3 nucleotides: TGTGCCAGCAGGGGGATGGCAGTGAACACTGAAGCTTTCTTT.

On this clonotype: Being one base from a much bigger clone, this may be a read error. The V and J genes are TRBV10-3 and TRBJ2-7, with D maybe TRBD2 (6 bases). The V gene lost 6 bases and the J gene lost 6 bases, with 15 bases spanning the gap. Germline CDR1 is ENHRY and CDR2 is SYGVKD. The CDR3 contains 13 residues. The CDR3 nucleotides read TGTGCCATCAGGGAGGGGATTGGGCGCGAGCAGTACTTC. Translated, it gives CAIREGIGREQYF.

This clonotype was recorded at least ten times. The chain links TRBV20-1 to TRBJ2-7, with 11 bases fitting TRBD2. J lost 3 bases, V lost 4 bases, and 5 bases had no gene match. This CDR3 comprises 14 residues. From germline, CDR1 is DFQATT and CDR2 SNEGSKA (reference sequence). This chain's CDR3 is CSAKTSGKVYEQYF. The CDR3 DNA is TGCAGTGCTAAGACTAGCGGGAAAGTCTACGAGCAGTACTTC.

The sample holds many counts of this clonotype. This rearrangement joins TRBV5-1 to TRBJ1-2; D perhaps matches TRBD1 (5 bases). V was cut by 4 bases and J by 8 bases, with 18 bases left in between. Germline values: CDR1 SGHRS, CDR2 YFSETQ. This CDR3 comprises 14 residues. The chain's CDR3 is CASSRVGQGNGYTF. CDR3 bases: TGCGCCAGCAGCCGCGTCGGGCAGGGAAACGGCTACACCTTC.